What follows is one T cell receptor beta chain and its context. Its antigen remains unknown. Amplification targeted TCR beta CDR3 regions from RNA transcripts. RT-PCR in the first round (using the HTBI primer set) targeted the TCR CDR3. TCRdb re-derived calls from the multiplex PCR reads in MiXCR, one entry per CDR3 protein. The sample lists approximately 870,000 distinct CDR3 sequences; around 38% were seen once. These data come from a study of T cells in Graves' hyperthyroidism and ophthalmopathy. Uncontrolled infection, other autoimmune disease, pregnancy and lactation each barred patients from inclusion. Fresh peripheral blood, under 13 ml, was the source of the PBMCs. The V gene lost 1 base and the J gene lost 0 bases, with 15 bases spanning the gap. This CDR3 is built from 16 residues. Germline CDR1 is DFQATT and CDR2 is SNEGSKA (reference sequence). Study-wide findings and caveats: Expanded thyroid clonotypes (above 0.001) were mostly also found in blood.

The sequencing input was blood. The chain combines TRBV20-1 with TRBJ1-1; no definite D call. The TCR originated in a man younger than 30 with Graves' hyperthyroidism. In nucleotides, the CDR3 is TGCAGTGCTAGAGCCTTTATAGGCGGTCTGAACACTGAAGCTTTCTTT. Protein: CSARAFIGGLNTEAFF.